This TCR beta chain was captured by sequencing in a study of CD8+ T cells in alopecia areata. Trimming removed 9 bases at V and 5 bases at J, with 8 bases between. Germline V CDR1 and CDR2: MNHEY, SVGAGI. The CDR3 is 12 amino acids. Regarding treatment: oral pan-JAK inhibitor, 5-10 mg twice daily. There are a few counts of this clone. As the sequencing template, cDNA was produced by extracting RNA and reverse transcribing it. The protocol was immunoSEQ multiplex PCR, while the TCRdb copy is restricted to in-frame clones and leaves out a portion. This repertoire shows 100,000 to 150,000 clones, roughly 55% found once; its top ten account for 5.7%.

Sequencing used CD4+ T cells sorted from blood, obtained at week 4, from a patient treated with tofacitinib. This sequence was found in a human donor with alopecia areata. The chain carries TRBV6-5 and TRBJ1-6, with D unresolved. The CDR3 bases are TGTGCCAGTCAGAGAGATAATTCACCCCTCCACTTT. Protein: CASQRDNSPLHF.